This entry is about one T cell receptor beta chain. Its antigen is still unknown. The data stem from a study of T cell responses to AZD1222 COVID-19 vaccine. Study results and caveats: Vaccine-associated CD4 TCRs spanned spike, dominant at 160-218 and 743-854. Once two AZD1222 doses were given, Spike-specific TCR breadth and depth went up. Close to half of spike-specific TCRs reportedly recognize unmutated variant regions. Sampled repertoires all dated from after the peak T cell response.

Deletions cut 0 bases from V and 1 base from J, with 10 bases between. Germline V CDR1 and CDR2: MNHEY, SVGEGT. CDR3 length: 16 residues. Data came from immunoSEQ multiplex PCR; TCRdb stores just in-frame clones and leaves some out. The profile shows about 47,000 clones, over 75% of them singletons. The chain combines TRBV6-2 or TRBV6-3 with TRBJ1-5; maybe TRBD1 (5 bases). Source: peripheral blood, taken 28 days after the second dose of the MenACWY control vaccine. This TCR came from an adult who received the MenACWY meningococcal vaccine as a control. The CDR3 DNA reads as TGTGCCAGCAGTTACTCCTCGGGGCCGAGCAATCAGCCCCAGCATTTT. Translated: CASSYSSGPSNQPQHF.